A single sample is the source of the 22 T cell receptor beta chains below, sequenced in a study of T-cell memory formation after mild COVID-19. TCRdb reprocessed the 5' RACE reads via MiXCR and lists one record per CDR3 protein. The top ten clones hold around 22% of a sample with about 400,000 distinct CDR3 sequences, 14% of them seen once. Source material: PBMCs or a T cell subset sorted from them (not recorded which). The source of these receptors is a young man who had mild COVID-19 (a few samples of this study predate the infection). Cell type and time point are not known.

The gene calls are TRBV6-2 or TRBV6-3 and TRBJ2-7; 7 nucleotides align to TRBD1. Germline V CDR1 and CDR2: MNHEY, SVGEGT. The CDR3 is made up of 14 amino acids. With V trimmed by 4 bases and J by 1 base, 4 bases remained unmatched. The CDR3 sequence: CASSLQGQSYEQYV. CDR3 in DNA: TGTGCCAGCAGTTTACAGGGACAGTCCTACGAGCAGTACGTC.

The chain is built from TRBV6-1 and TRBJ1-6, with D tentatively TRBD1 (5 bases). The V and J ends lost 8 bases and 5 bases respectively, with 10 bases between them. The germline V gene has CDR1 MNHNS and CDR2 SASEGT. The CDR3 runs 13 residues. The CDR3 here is CASQDTDNSPLHF. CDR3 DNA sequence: TGTGCCAGCCAGGACACAGATAATTCACCCCTCCACTTT.

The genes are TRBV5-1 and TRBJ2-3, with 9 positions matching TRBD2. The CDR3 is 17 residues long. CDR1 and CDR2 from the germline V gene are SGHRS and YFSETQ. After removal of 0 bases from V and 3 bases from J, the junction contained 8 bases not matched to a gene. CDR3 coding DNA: TGCGCCAGCAGCTTGGCCGGGACTAGCAGAGGAACAGATACGCAGTATTTT. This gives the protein CASSLAGTSRGTDTQYF.

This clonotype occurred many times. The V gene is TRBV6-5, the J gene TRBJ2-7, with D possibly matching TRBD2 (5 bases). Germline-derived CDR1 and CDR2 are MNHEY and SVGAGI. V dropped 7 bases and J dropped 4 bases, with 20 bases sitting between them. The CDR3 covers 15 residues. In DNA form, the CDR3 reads TGTGCCAGCACCCGAGGAGGCATTGTCGGTTACGAGCAGTACTTC. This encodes CASTRGGIVGYEQYF.

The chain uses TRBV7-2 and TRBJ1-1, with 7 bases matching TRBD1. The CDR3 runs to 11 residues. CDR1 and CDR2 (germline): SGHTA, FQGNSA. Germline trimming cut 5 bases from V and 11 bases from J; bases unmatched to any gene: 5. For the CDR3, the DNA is TGTGCCAGCAGCCGGGACAGTTGGGCTTTCTTT. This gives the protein CASSRDSWAFF.

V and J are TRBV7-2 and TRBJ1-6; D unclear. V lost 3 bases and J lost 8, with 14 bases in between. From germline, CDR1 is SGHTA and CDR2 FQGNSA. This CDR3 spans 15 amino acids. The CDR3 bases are TGTGCCAGCAGCTTCGGAGGAGCGATTGATTCACCCCTCCACTTT. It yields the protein CASSFGGAIDSPLHF.

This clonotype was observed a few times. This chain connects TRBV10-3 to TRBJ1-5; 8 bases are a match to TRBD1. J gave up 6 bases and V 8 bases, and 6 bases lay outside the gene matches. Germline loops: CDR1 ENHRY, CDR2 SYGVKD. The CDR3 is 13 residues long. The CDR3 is CAIGQGAVQPQHF. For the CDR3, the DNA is TGTGCCATCGGTCAGGGGGCAGTTCAGCCCCAGCATTTT.

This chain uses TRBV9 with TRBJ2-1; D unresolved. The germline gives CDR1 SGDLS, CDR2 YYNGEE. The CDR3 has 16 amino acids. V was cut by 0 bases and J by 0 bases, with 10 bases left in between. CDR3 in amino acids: CASSVDGGYSYNEQFF. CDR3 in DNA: TGTGCCAGCAGCGTAGATGGCGGATACTCCTACAATGAGCAGTTCTTC.

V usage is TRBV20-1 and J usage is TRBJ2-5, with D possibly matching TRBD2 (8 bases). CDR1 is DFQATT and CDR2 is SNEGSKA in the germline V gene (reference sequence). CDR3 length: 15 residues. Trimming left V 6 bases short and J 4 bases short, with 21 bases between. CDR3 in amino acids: CSASGSDREGETQYF. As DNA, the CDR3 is TGCAGTGCGAGCGGGAGTGACAGGGAGGGAGAGACCCAGTACTTC.

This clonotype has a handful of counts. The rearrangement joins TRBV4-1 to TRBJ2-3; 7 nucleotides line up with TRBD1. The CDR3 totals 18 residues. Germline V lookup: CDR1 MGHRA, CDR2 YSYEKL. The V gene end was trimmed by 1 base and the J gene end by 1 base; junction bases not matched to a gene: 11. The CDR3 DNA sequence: TGCGCCAGCAGCCAAGGCATAGGGGGCCAAGGGGGCACAGATACGCAGTATTTT. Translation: CASSQGIGGQGGTDTQYF.

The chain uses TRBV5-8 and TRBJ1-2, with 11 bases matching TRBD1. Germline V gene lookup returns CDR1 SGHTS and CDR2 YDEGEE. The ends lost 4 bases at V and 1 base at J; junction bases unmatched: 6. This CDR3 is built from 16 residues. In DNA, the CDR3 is TGTGCCAGCAGCCGGGACAGGGGGGCCTTTAACTATGGCTACACCTTC. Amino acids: CASSRDRGAFNYGYTF.

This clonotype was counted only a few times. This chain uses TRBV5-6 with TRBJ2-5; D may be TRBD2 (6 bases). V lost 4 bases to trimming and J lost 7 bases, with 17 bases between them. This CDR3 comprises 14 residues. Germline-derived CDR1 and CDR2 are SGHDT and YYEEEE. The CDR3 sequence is CASSRPGRRGTQYF. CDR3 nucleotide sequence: TGTGCCAGCAGCCGGCCGGGACGGCGGGGGACCCAGTACTTC.

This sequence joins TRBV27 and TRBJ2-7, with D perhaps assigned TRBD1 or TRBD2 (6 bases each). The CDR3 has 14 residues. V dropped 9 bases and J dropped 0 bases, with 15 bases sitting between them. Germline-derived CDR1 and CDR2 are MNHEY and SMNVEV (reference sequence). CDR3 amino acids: CARGGGRSSYEQYF. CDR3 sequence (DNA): TGTGCCAGAGGAGGGGGGCGGAGCTCCTACGAGCAGTACTTC.

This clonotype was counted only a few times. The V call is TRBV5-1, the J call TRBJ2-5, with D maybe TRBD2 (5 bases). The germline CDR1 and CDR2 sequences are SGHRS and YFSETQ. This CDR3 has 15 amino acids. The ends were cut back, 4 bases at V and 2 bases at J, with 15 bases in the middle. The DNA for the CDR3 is TGCGCCAGCAGCCCTACGAGGGCCTTTCAAGAGACCCAGTACTTC. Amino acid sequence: CASSPTRAFQETQYF.

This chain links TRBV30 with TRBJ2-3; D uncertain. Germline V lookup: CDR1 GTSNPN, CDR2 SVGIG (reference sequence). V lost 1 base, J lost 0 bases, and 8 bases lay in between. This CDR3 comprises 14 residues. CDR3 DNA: TGTGCCTGGAGTGGGGTAGTAAGCACAGATACGCAGTATTTT. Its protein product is CAWSGVVSTDTQYF.

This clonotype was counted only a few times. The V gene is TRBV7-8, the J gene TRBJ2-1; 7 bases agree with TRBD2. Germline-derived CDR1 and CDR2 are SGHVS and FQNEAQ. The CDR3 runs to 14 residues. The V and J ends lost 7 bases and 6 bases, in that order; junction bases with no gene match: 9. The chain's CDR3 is CASNAAGVLNEQFF. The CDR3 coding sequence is TGTGCCAGCAACGCTGCGGGGGTACTCAATGAGCAGTTCTTC.

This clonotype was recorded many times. For the CDR3, the DNA is TGCGCCAGCAGCTTGGCCAGGACCGGGGAGCTGTTTTTT. Translating gives CASSLARTGELFF. V is TRBV5-1 and J is TRBJ2-2; D call uncertain. V lost 0 bases to trimming and J lost 5 bases, with 5 bases between them. The CDR3 spans 13 residues. Germline V gene data show CDR1 as SGHRS and CDR2 as YFSETQ.

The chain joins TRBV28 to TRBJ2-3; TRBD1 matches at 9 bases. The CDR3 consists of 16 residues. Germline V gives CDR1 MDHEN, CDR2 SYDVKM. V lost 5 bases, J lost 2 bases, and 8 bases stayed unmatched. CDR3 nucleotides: TGTGCCAGCAGTACGAGCTGGACAGGGGTCACAGATACGCAGTATTTT. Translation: CASSTSWTGVTDTQYF.

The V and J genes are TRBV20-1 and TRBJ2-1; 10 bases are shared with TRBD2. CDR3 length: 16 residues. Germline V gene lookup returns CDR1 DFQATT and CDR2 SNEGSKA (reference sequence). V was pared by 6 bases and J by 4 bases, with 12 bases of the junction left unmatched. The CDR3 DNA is TGCAGTGCCCAAAATCCACTAGCGGGGTATTACAATGAGCAGTTCTTC. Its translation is CSAQNPLAGYYNEQFF.

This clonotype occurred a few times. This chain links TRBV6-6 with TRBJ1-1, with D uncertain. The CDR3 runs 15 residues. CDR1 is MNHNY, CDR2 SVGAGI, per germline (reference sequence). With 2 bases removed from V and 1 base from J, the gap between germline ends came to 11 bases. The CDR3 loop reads CASSYLGRENTEAFF. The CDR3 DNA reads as TGTGCCAGCAGTTACCTTGGGCGGGAGAACACTGAAGCTTTCTTT.

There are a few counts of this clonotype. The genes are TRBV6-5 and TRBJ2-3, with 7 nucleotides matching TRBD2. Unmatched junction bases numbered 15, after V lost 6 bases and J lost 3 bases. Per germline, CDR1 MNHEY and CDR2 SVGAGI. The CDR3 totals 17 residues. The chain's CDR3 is CASSLGTTVLGTDTQYF. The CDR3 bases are TGTGCCAGCAGCTTGGGGACTACGGTATTAGGAACAGATACGCAGTATTTT.

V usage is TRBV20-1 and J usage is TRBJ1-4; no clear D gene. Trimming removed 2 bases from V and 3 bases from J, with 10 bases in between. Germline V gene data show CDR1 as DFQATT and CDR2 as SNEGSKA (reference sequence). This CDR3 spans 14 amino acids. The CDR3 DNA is TGCAGTGCTAGATCGACGGAATCTAATGAAAAACTGTTTTTT. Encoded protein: CSARSTESNEKLFF.